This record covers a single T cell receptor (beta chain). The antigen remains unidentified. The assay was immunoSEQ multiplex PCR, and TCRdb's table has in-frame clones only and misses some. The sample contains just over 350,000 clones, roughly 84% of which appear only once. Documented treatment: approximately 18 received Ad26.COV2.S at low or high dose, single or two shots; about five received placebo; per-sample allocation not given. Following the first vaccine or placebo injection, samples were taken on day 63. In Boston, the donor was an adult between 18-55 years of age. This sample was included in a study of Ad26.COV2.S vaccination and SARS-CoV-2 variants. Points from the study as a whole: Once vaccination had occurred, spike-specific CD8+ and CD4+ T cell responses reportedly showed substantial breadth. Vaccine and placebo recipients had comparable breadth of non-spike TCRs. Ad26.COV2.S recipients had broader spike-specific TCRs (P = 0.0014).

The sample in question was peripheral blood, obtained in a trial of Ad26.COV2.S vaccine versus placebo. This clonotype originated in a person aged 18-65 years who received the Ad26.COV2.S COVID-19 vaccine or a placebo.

Here the CDR3 reads CASSGGAGEQYF. The CDR3, as DNA: TGTGCCAGCAGTGGGGGGGCAGGGGAGCAGTACTTC. V usage is TRBV2 and J usage is TRBJ2-7; D may be TRBD1 or TRBD2 (6 bases each). This CDR3 region has 12 residues. Per germline, CDR1 SNHLY and CDR2 FYNNEI. V was clipped by 4 bases and J by 7 bases, with 11 bases between them.